This is a list of T cell receptor beta chains from one sample in a study of regulatory T cells in long-lasting Graves disease. TCRdb ran MiXCR on the multiplex PCR reads and lists one entry per CDR3 protein. The profile shows 450,000 to 650,000 distinct CDR3 sequences, about 16% of them singletons. This sample was shared with a second study, whose subject was T cells in Graves' hyperthyroidism and ophthalmopathy.

Here the sequenced sample was peripheral blood mononuclear cells (PBMCs), taken at new diagnosis, from a patient treated with antithyroid drugs. The receptors stem from a middle-aged woman with Graves disease. CDR3s leave out the opening cysteine and the closing phenylalanine or tryptophan.

cdr3_length	v_call	j_call	cdr3_aa
13	TRBV6-1	TRBJ1-5	ASSESALSNQPQH
15	TRBV7-8	TRBJ1-6	ASSLRDPAGSDSPLH
11	TRBV18	TRBJ1-3	ASSPDIGNTIY
8	TRBV2	TRBJ2-5	ASSEDGLR
12	TRBV4-1	TRBJ1-2	ASSQPPQGFGYT
15	TRBV4-2	TRBJ2-2	ASSQVSVTGLSGELF
12	TRBV5-1	TRBJ1-1	ASRLLRLGNEAF
13	TRBV19	TRBJ1-1	ASSITGGWNTEAF
13	TRBV7-9	TRBJ2-7	ASSPRGQGAYEQY
12	TRBV6-9	TRBJ2-7	ASSYQAGVYEQY
13	TRBV7-2	TRBJ1-1	ASSQNSGVATEAF
10	TRBV20-1	TRBJ1-5	SVAAPDQPQH
13	TRBV6-1	TRBJ1-3	ASSRRPEAGNTIY
11	TRBV6-5	TRBJ2-7	ASSYRAAYEQY
9	TRBV2	TRBJ2-5	ASNRVETQY
11	TRBV7-6	TRBJ2-1	ASSLALRGEQF
16	TRBV7-3	TRBJ2-6	ASSLLAGFASGANVLT
11	TRBV12-3/TRBV12-4	TRBJ2-5	ASSLAEGETQY
13	TRBV29-1	TRBJ2-5	SVEGLAGGTETQY
14	TRBV6-1	TRBJ2-5	ASSEGSGGPVGTQY
17	TRBV11-2	TRBJ2-7	ASSLDWARGSREAYEQY
16	TRBV11-3	TRBJ2-1	ASSLVGTSGASYNEQF
13	TRBV6-6	TRBJ1-2	ASSYSEGRNYGYT
12	TRBV19	TRBJ1-4	ASSTGGSNEKLF
10	TRBV28	TRBJ2-7	ASSLSSAEQY
8	TRBV6-4	TRBJ2-3	ASWGGRMY
13	TRBV19	TRBJ1-1	ASSIGTAWNTEAF
10	TRBV5-1	TRBJ1-2	ASSWTGQDPT
11	TRBV13	TRBJ1-1	ASSLFGGLGAF
13	TRBV5-1	TRBJ2-7	ASSLGPGDPYEQY
13	TRBV30	TRBJ1-5	AWSIQGNSGQPQH
13	TRBV6-5	TRBJ2-3	ASSYSGTSADTQY
13	TRBV6-5	TRBJ2-1	ASSWMPLAYNEQF
13	TRBV20-1	TRBJ1-1	SARDPGQGGTEAF
12	TRBV3-1	TRBJ2-1	ASSPGPNYNEQF
11	TRBV20-1	TRBJ1-4	SAENATNEKLF
9	TRBV11-2	TRBJ2-1	ASSYGDEQF
12	TRBV6-1	TRBJ1-1	ASSDFGVTTEAF
13	TRBV11-2	TRBJ2-7	ASSGGRETAYEQY
16	TRBV20-1	TRBJ2-1	SAPTSGGRTSSYNEQF
13	TRBV6-1	TRBJ2-1	ASTHLPRAGNEQF
9	TRBV18	TRBJ2-5	ASSPEETQY
10	TRBV9	TRBJ1-6	ASSVLNSPLH
12	TRBV10-2	TRBJ2-1	ASSESGIYNEQF
9	TRBV29-1	TRBJ1-2	SVGSSWGYT
14	TRBV19	TRBJ2-5	ASSMKGIGGQETQY
12	TRBV19	TRBJ2-7	ASTKGVAWGEQY
11	TRBV19	TRBJ2-1	ASSILGAGAQF
11	TRBV19	TRBJ1-6	ATRQGGNSPLH
12	TRBV6-1	TRBJ2-1	ASDQSGGALEQF
9	TRBV29-1	TRBJ2-3	SVEGGDTQY
13	TRBV15	TRBJ1-4	ATSPRFGSDEKLF
12	TRBV24-1	TRBJ2-7	ATSEHRDSYEQY
10	TRBV20-1	TRBJ2-5	SASGNKETQY
11	TRBV20-1	TRBJ2-3	SASRTGPDTQY
15	TRBV5-1	TRBJ2-2	ASSYPAGGPYTGELF
11	TRBV14	TRBJ2-4	ASSQVSSHLKY
14	TRBV24-1	TRBJ2-3	ATSERTGTGTDTQY
15	TRBV13	TRBJ1-3	ASSLGDRGSSGNTIY